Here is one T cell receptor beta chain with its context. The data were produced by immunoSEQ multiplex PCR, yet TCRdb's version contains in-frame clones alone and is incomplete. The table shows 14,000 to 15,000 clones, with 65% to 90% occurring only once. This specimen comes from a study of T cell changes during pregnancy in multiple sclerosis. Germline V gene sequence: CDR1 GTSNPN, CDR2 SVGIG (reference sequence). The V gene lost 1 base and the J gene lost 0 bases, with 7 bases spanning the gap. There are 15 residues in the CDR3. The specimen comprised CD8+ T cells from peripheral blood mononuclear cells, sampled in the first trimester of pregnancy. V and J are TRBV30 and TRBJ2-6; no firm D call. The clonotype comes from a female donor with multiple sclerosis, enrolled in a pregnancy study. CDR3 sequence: CAWSASPSGANVLTF. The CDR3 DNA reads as TGTGCCTGGAGTGCTTCCCCCTCTGGGGCCAACGTCCTGACTTTC.